This TCR beta chain is drawn from a study of response to subunit inactivated influenza vaccine. TCRdb re-derived calls from the RT-PCR reads in MiXCR, one entry per CDR3 protein. The sample holds about 800,000 distinct CDR3 sequences, around 20% seen once. The material sequenced was PBMCs from blood, taken approximately 5 days after vaccination. The TCR was taken from a man over 45 who received an inactivated influenza vaccine.

The CDR3 DNA is TGCAGTGCACTAGCGGGGCACAATGAGCAGTTCTTC. Its translation is CSALAGHNEQFF. This rearrangement joins TRBV20-1 to TRBJ2-1, with TRBD2 identical over 10 bases. Germline loops: CDR1 DFQATT, CDR2 SNEGSKA (reference sequence). V gave up 6 bases and J gave up 5 bases; unmatched junction bases: 1. The CDR3 is made up of 12 amino acids.